Listed here are 32 T cell receptor beta chains from one sample, sequenced in a study of shared clonotypes between healthy human individuals. Naive CD8 cells were CD45RO-negative, positively selected for CCR7, excluding terminally differentiated effector memory CD45RA+ cells. Sequenced by immunoSEQ multiplex PCR; TCRdb stores in-frame clones only, minus some. Among about 2.1 million clones listed, just under 95% were seen once. Sequenced input: naive CD8+ T cells from PBMCs. All receptors come from a man aged 18 to 35 in good health. Some clones in this sample may be carry-over from other donors' samples.

The V and J genes are TRBV28 and TRBJ2-7; D is possibly TRBD1 or TRBD2 (5 bases each). V was cut by 3 bases and J by 0 bases, with 12 bases left in between. In germline, CDR1 is MDHEN, CDR2 SYDVKM. This CDR3 has 15 amino acids. The CDR3 region is CASSFLGTDSYEQYF. The DNA for the CDR3 is TGTGCCAGCAGTTTTTTAGGGACGGACTCCTACGAGCAGTACTTC. The full variable domain, rest sourced from reference TRBV28 and TRBJ2-7, is DVKVTQSSRYLVKRTGEKVFLECVQDMDHENMFWYRQDPGLGLRLIYFSYDVKMKEKGDIPEGYSVSREKKERFSLILESASTNQTSMYLCASSFLGTDSYEQYFGPGTRLTVT.

J is TRBJ2-1 and V is TRBV9; tentatively, D is TRBD1 or TRBD2 (5 bases each). The CDR3 has 16 residues. In germline, CDR1 is SGDLS, CDR2 YYNGEE. The germline V and J ends were trimmed by 1 base and 6 bases, with 17 bases remaining between them. The CDR3 loop is CASSVTTRFGANEQFF. The CDR3 bases are TGTGCCAGCAGCGTAACCACTAGGTTTGGGGCCAATGAGCAGTTCTTC.

This clone was counted once. The rearrangement uses TRBV5-1 and TRBJ2-1; D is ambiguous. In germline, CDR1 is SGHRS, CDR2 YFSETQ. The CDR3 is 12 amino acids. V lost 3 bases, J lost 8 bases, and 9 bases lay in between. CDR3 loop: CASSSRLDEQFF. DNA of the CDR3: TGCGCCAGCAGCTCCCGCCTTGATGAGCAGTTCTTC. Full variable domain (missing parts from reference TRBV5-1 and TRBJ2-1): KAGVTQTPRYLIKTRGQQVTLSCSPISGHRSVSWYQQTPGQGLQFLFEYFSETQRNKGNFPGRFSGRQFSNSRSEMNVSTLELGDSALYLCASSSRLDEQFFGPGTRLTVL.

The chain uses TRBV13 and TRBJ1-1, with unresolved D. Trimming pared 6 bases from V and 0 bases from J, leaving 8 bases between. The CDR3 has 13 amino acids. Per germline, CDR1 PRHDT and CDR2 FYEKMQ (reference sequence). CDR3 sequence reads: CASSQAVNTEAFF. The CDR3 coding sequence is TGTGCCAGCAGTCAGGCCGTGAACACTGAAGCTTTCTTT.

J is TRBJ1-2 and V is TRBV27, with D unclear. This CDR3 contains 13 residues. Trimming removed 6 bases at V and 0 bases at J, with 8 bases between. Germline CDR1 MNHEY, CDR2 SMNVEV (reference sequence). The CDR3 loop is CASSTGANYGYTF. The CDR3 bases are TGTGCCAGCAGCACTGGAGCTAACTATGGCTACACCTTC.

This sequence joins TRBV6-5 and TRBJ2-7; 11 bases line up with TRBD2. The J segment lost 5 bases and the V segment lost 0 bases, leaving 6 bases of the junction unmatched. Germline V gene data show CDR1 as MNHEY and CDR2 as SVGAGI. This CDR3 comprises 16 residues. CDR3 DNA: TGTGCCAGCAGTTACTCTCGACTAGCGGGATTGGACGAGCAGTACTTC. Its protein product is CASSYSRLAGLDEQYF.

The CDR3 coding sequence is TGCGCCAGCAGCCTTGATGGGTCCCAGTACTTC. This sequence encodes CASSLDGSQYF. The gene calls are TRBV5-1 and TRBJ2-5; the D is unclear. Per the germline V gene, CDR1 is SGHRS and CDR2 is YFSETQ. CDR3 size: 11 residues. V lost 4 bases and J lost 9, with 10 bases in between.

CDR3 region: CASSQEGAPREGWFF. The CDR3 coding sequence is TGCGCCAGCAGCCAAGAAGGGGCCCCGCGGGAAGGGTGGTTCTTC. This chain uses TRBV4-1 with TRBJ2-1, with D perhaps matching TRBD2 (6 bases). Looked up from germline, CDR1 is MGHRA and CDR2 is YSYEKL. This CDR3 region has 15 residues. Between the trimmed V and J ends, which lost 0 bases and 15 bases, there was a span of 21 bases.

Only a few counts were recorded for this clone. The CDR3 reads CASSQDLWQPQHF. CDR3 in DNA: TGTGCCAGCAGCCAAGATCTTTGGCAGCCCCAGCATTTT. The V call is TRBV4-2, the J call TRBJ1-5; D gene ambiguous. The germline CDR1 and CDR2 sequences are LGHNA and YNFKEQ. Trimming left V 0 bases short and J 7 bases short, with 7 bases between. The CDR3 has 13 residues.

Notes on this clone: Other nucleotide sequences in the sample specify the same CDR3. This chain connects TRBV27 to TRBJ1-1; D not resolved. Germline-derived CDR1 and CDR2 are MNHEY and SMNVEV (reference sequence). The ends were cut back, 0 bases at V and 1 base at J, with 6 bases in the middle. The CDR3 spans 14 residues. CDR3 bases: TGTGCCAGCAGTTTATCGGCCGGGAACACTGAAGCTTTCTTT. This gives the protein CASSLSAGNTEAFF.

Note on this clone: Other DNA sequences in this sample translate to the same CDR3. V and J are TRBV6-5 and TRBJ2-2; tentatively, D is TRBD2 (5 bases). This CDR3 is 15 amino acids long. Germline V lookup: CDR1 MNHEY, CDR2 SVGAGI. V lost 0 bases, J lost 5 bases, and 10 bases lay in between. The CDR3 here is CASSYSRTGTGELFF. For the CDR3, the DNA is TGTGCCAGCAGTTACTCGAGGACGGGAACCGGGGAGCTGTTTTTT.

This clone occurred once. The V call is TRBV19, the J call TRBJ2-5; 8 bases are a match to TRBD1. J gave up 5 bases and V 1 base, and 3 bases lay outside the gene matches. In germline, CDR1 is LNHDA, CDR2 SQIVND (reference sequence). This CDR3 has 14 amino acids. Here the CDR3 reads CASSIGRQGETQYF. CDR3 DNA sequence: TGTGCCAGTAGTATAGGGAGACAGGGGGAGACCCAGTACTTC.

This clone has a single count. V and J are TRBV27 and TRBJ2-3, with D perhaps matching TRBD1 (6 bases). The germline V gene encodes CDR1 MNHEY and CDR2 SMNVEV (reference sequence). CDR3 length equals 14 residues. V was clipped by 4 bases and J by 5 bases, with 13 bases between them. The CDR3 DNA reads TGTGCCAGCAGTTCCGGGACAACGAAAGATACGCAGTATTTT. It codes for CASSSGTTKDTQYF.

The V and J genes are TRBV11-2 and TRBJ2-2, with 8 nucleotides matching TRBD1. The V gene's germline CDR1 is SGHAT and CDR2 FQNNGV. V dropped 6 bases and J dropped 3; count of bases not matched to a gene: 9. The CDR3 extends over 16 amino acids. CDR3: CASRGQVRVYTGELFF. CDR3 DNA sequence: TGTGCCAGCAGGGGACAGGTCCGAGTTTACACCGGGGAGCTGTTTTTT.

J is TRBJ2-1 and V is TRBV27, with D perhaps assigned TRBD1 or TRBD2 (5 bases each). CDR3 length: 16 amino acids. Trimming took 7 bases from V and 7 from J, leaving 23 bases between them. Germline V CDR1 and CDR2: MNHEY, SMNVEV (reference sequence). DNA for the CDR3: TGTGCCAGCATCCGAGCCGGGACGACACAACCTAATGAGCAGTTCTTC. As protein: CASIRAGTTQPNEQFF.

This clone was found a few times. This chain links TRBV19 with TRBJ2-7; possibly TRBD1 or TRBD2 for D (5 bases each). The ends were cut back, 3 bases at V and 1 base at J, with 10 bases in the middle. CDR3 length equals 14 residues. CDR1 and CDR2 (germline): LNHDA, SQIVND (reference sequence). CDR3: CASSMSGRSYEQYF. The CDR3 bases are TGTGCCAGTAGTATGTCGGGGCGTTCCTACGAGCAGTACTTC.

This clone came up a few times. The J gene is TRBJ1-5, the V gene TRBV6-5; a possible D gene is TRBD1 (5 bases). V gave up 6 bases and J gave up 3 bases, with 9 bases separating them. The CDR3 is 13 residues long. In germline, CDR1 is MNHEY, CDR2 SVGAGI. The CDR3 region has the DNA TGTGCCAGCAGCCAGGGTTTCAATCAGCCCCAGCATTTT. It codes for CASSQGFNQPQHF.

The V call is TRBV4-2, the J call TRBJ1-1; a possible D gene is TRBD1 (6 bases). The CDR3 is made up of 14 amino acids. The germline V gene encodes CDR1 LGHNA and CDR2 YNFKEQ. Trimming removed 1 base from V and 4 bases from J, with 10 bases in between. This CDR3 is CASSQVAGATEAFF. CDR3 DNA: TGTGCCAGCAGCCAAGTTGCAGGGGCCACTGAAGCTTTCTTT.

This clone has only one observation. The rearrangement uses TRBV19 and TRBJ2-3; TRBD2 might be the D (5 bases). The ends were cut back, 3 bases at V and 4 bases at J, with 11 bases in the middle. Germline V gives CDR1 LNHDA, CDR2 SQIVND (reference sequence). The CDR3 is 14 amino acids. The DNA for the CDR3 is TGTGCCAGTAGTATTAGCGCCTTGGCAGATACGCAGTATTTT. Translating gives CASSISALADTQYF.

The chain employs TRBV28 and TRBJ1-5; 7 positions agree with TRBD1. The CDR3 covers 14 residues. The trim removed 5 bases at V and 5 bases at J, leaving 6 bases unmatched. CDR1 MDHEN and CDR2 SYDVKM come from the germline V gene. The CDR3 nucleotides are TGTGCCAGCAGTCACGACAGGGTGCATCAGCCCCAGCATTTT. Its protein product is CASSHDRVHQPQHF.

The CDR3 spells CASSLSRHRSGNTIYF. CDR3 bases: TGTGCCAGCAGTTTATCCCGCCACAGAAGTGGAAACACCATATATTTT. The chain links TRBV28 to TRBJ1-3; D uncertain. Trimming took off 1 base at V and 3 bases at J, with 13 bases between the two ends. Germline V lookup: CDR1 MDHEN, CDR2 SYDVKM. CDR3 size: 16 residues.

This sequence joins TRBV21-1 and TRBJ2-7; the table's D call, TRBD1, has no DNA check behind it. TRBV21-1 is shown as a pseudogene. This CDR3 contains 16 residues. This CDR3 reads CASSNRQAKSSYEQYF. CDR3 nucleotide sequence: TGTGCCAGCAGCAACCGACAGGCAAAAAGCTCCTACGAGCAGTACTTC.

The chain links TRBV28 to TRBJ1-5, with a tentative D call TRBD1 (5 bases). There are 14 residues in the CDR3. Trimming removed 6 bases from V and 7 bases from J, with 16 bases in between. Germline CDR1 MDHEN, CDR2 SYDVKM. Here the CDR3 DNA reads TGTGCCAGCAGCTCCCCCGTGGGGGTGCAGCCCCAGCATTTT. Its protein product is CASSSPVGVQPQHF.

The chain is built from TRBV19 and TRBJ2-3, with D hard to call. Deletions cut 2 bases from V and 3 bases from J, with 9 bases between. The CDR3 is made up of 14 amino acids. Germline V gene sequence: CDR1 LNHDA, CDR2 SQIVND (reference sequence). Here the CDR3 reads CASSISARTDTQYF. In nucleotides, the CDR3 is TGTGCCAGTAGTATATCAGCGAGGACAGATACGCAGTATTTT. The full variable domain, its missing parts supplied by reference TRBV19 and TRBJ2-3, is DGGITQSPKYLFRKEGQNVTLSCEQNLNHDAMYWYRQDPGQGLRLIYYSQIVNDFQKGDIAEGYSVSREKKESFPLTVTSAQKNPTAFYLCASSISARTDTQYFGPGTRLTVL.

As DNA, the CDR3 is TGTGCCAGCAGTTACTACCCGGGGAAACCCAACACTGAAGCTTTCTTT. This encodes CASSYYPGKPNTEAFF. V usage is TRBV6-5 and J usage is TRBJ1-1; D is ambiguous. The germline gives CDR1 MNHEY, CDR2 SVGAGI. The CDR3 runs to 16 residues. Between the trimmed V and J ends, which lost 1 base and 2 bases, there was a span of 14 bases.

V gene TRBV6-5 combines with J gene TRBJ2-1; D uncertain. The V and J ends lost 6 bases and 1 base respectively, with 13 bases between them. CDR1 and CDR2 from the germline V gene are MNHEY and SVGAGI. The CDR3 has 15 amino acids. The chain's CDR3 is CASSFGQRSYNEQFF. CDR3 in DNA: TGTGCCAGCAGCTTCGGGCAGCGATCCTACAATGAGCAGTTCTTC.

A single count supports this clone. The V gene is TRBV5-1, the J gene TRBJ2-7; D is uncertain. This CDR3 spans 15 amino acids. CDR1 and CDR2 (germline): SGHRS, YFSETQ. V lost 1 base, J lost 0 bases, and 11 bases lay in between. The CDR3 loop is CASSLRISGSYEQYF. The CDR3 nucleotides read TGCGCCAGCAGCTTGAGGATCTCGGGCTCCTACGAGCAGTACTTC. Combining the CDR3 with reference TRBV5-1 and TRBJ2-7 gives the whole variable domain KAGVTQTPRYLIKTRGQQVTLSCSPISGHRSVSWYQQTPGQGLQFLFEYFSETQRNKGNFPGRFSGRQFSNSRSEMNVSTLELGDSALYLCASSLRISGSYEQYFGPGTRLTVT.

The rearrangement links TRBV9 to TRBJ2-5; D is ambiguous. The ends were cut back, 0 bases at V and 0 bases at J, with 12 bases in the middle. The CDR3 extends over 16 amino acids. Per germline, CDR1 SGDLS and CDR2 YYNGEE. CDR3 region: CASSVGRYKYQETQYF. Written as DNA, the CDR3 is TGTGCCAGCAGCGTAGGTCGCTACAAGTACCAAGAGACCCAGTACTTC.

Comment on this clone: At the DNA level, this CDR3 is encoded by other sequences in the same sample as well. The chain couples TRBV7-9 to TRBJ2-7; 8 nucleotides match TRBD2. The CDR3 loop spans 14 amino acids. Germline CDR1 is SEHNR and CDR2 is FQNEAQ (reference sequence). After removal of 5 bases from V and 2 bases from J, the junction contained 5 bases not matched to a gene. The chain's CDR3 is CASSLGGAPYEQYF. The CDR3 DNA sequence: TGTGCCAGCAGCCTCGGGGGGGCCCCCTACGAGCAGTACTTC.

The rearrangement joins TRBV7-8 to TRBJ2-2; D might be TRBD1 (6 bases). The CDR3 covers 16 residues. Trimming took 0 bases from V and 1 from J, leaving 9 bases between them. Germline CDR1 is SGHVS and CDR2 is FQNEAQ. The CDR3 DNA reads as TGTGCCAGCAGCTTAGCGGGCAGGGGGAACACCGGGGAGCTGTTTTTT. It codes for CASSLAGRGNTGELFF.

V usage is TRBV19 and J usage is TRBJ1-1; possibly TRBD1 for D (5 bases). V dropped 11 bases and J dropped 5 bases, with 15 bases sitting between them. CDR3 size: 12 residues. Germline CDR1 reads LNHDA; CDR2 reads SQIVND (reference sequence). CDR3 DNA sequence: TGTGCCGGCGGGGACGGGGTTACTGAAGCTTTCTTT. Protein sequence: CAGGDGVTEAFF.

V usage is TRBV21-1 and J usage is TRBJ2-7; TRBD2, the D gene given by the table, was not confirmed from the DNA. TRBV21-1 is described as a pseudogene. There are 13 residues in the CDR3. CDR3 bases: TGTGCCAGCATACGAACTTCCGCCTACGAGCAGTACTTC. This sequence encodes CASIRTSAYEQYF.